The clone carrying this T cell receptor beta chain showed up just once. This sample was included in a study of blood T cell repertoires in COVID-19. Study background: Researchers got acute and convalescent COVID-19 samples from the United States, Italy and Spain. T cells, B-cell-depleted T cells, or PBMCs provided the cDNA or gDNA that served as material.

This CDR3 spans 16 amino acids. Between the trimmed V and J ends, which lost 0 bases and 6 bases, there was a span of 15 bases. Looked up from germline, CDR1 is ENHRY and CDR2 is SYGVKD. Source study methods: Reference gene primer amplification in the assay estimated nucleated cell counts. The data were produced by immunoSEQ multiplex PCR, yet TCRdb's version contains in-frame clones alone and is incomplete. That table supplies the V and J calls and clone size; D and trimming were determined from the DNA. This sample yields about 10,000 clones, of which 75% to 90% are seen a single time; 9.5% to 13% belongs to the top ten.

The clonotype was recovered from a human donor in a cohort sampled during active COVID-19. V and J are TRBV10-3 and TRBJ1-5; possible D gene TRBD1, 6 bases. The sample taken for sequencing was peripheral blood. CDR3 sequence reads: CAISESGGHRSQPQHF. The DNA for the CDR3 is TGTGCCATCAGTGAGTCGGGGGGGCACAGGTCTCAGCCCCAGCATTTT.